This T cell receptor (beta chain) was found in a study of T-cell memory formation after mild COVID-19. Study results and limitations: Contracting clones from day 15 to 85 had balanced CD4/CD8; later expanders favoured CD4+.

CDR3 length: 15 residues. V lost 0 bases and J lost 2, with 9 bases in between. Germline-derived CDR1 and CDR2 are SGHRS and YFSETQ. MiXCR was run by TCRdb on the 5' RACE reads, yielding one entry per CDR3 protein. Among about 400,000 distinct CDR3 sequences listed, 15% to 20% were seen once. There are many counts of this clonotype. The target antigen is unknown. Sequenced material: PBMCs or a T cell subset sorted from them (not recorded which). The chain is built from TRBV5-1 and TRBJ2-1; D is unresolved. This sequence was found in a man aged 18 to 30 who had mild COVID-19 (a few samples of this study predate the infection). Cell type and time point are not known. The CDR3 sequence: CASSLAMGTYNEQFF. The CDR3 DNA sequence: TGCGCCAGCAGCTTGGCCATGGGCACCTACAATGAGCAGTTCTTC. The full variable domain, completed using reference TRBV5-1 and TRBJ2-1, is KAGVTQTPRYLIKTRGQQVTLSCSPISGHRSVSWYQQTPGQGLQFLFEYFSETQRNKGNFPGRFSGRQFSNSRSEMNVSTLELGDSALYLCASSLAMGTYNEQFFGPGTRLTVL.